The text below deals with one TCR beta chain. The antigen is unknown. From the 5' RACE reads, TCRdb called clonotypes with MiXCR, one entry per CDR3 protein. The data hold hundreds of thousands of distinct CDR3 sequences, with 5.5% to 7.5% observed a single time. Germline lookup yields CDR1 MNHEY and CDR2 SVGEGT. The CDR3 is 16 amino acids. After removal of 2 bases from V and 10 bases from J, the junction contained 9 bases not matched to a gene. The entry originates in a study of identical twins. Findings and caveats of the study: Beta clonotypes that were abundant in cord blood contained fewer insertions, a pattern absent from memory repertoires.

The V and J genes are TRBV6-2 or TRBV6-3 and TRBJ2-1; 12 bases are a match to TRBD2. The receptor's source is a man aged 18 to 30 in good health. Sequenced material: naive T cells sorted from blood. The CDR3 loop is CASSYRSSGRAFEQFF. The CDR3 nucleotides read TGTGCCAGCAGTTACCGATCTAGCGGGAGGGCCTTCGAGCAGTTCTTC.